This T cell receptor (beta chain) was identified during a study of response to subunit inactivated influenza vaccine. In its sample, this clonotype was seen a few times. Its matching antigen is unknown. The CDR3 length is 13 residues. Germline CDR1 reads SGHTA; CDR2 reads FQGNSA. The ends lost 5 bases at V and 7 bases at J; junction bases unmatched: 7. TCRdb reprocessed the RT-PCR reads via MiXCR and lists one record per CDR3 protein. The data show about 500,000 distinct CDR3 sequences, about 17% seen once. Study-level results: With each seasonal influenza vaccination, the authors suggested, few new T cells are recruited.

The chain couples TRBV7-2 to TRBJ2-5, with 7 bases lining up with TRBD2. The source of this sequence is a man in his fifties or sixties who received an inactivated influenza vaccine. Sequenced here: CD4+ T cells sorted from PBMCs, sampled less than 25 months after vaccination. CDR3 protein: CASSPHGGGTQYF. DNA for the CDR3: TGTGCCAGCAGCCCTCATGGGGGGGGGACCCAGTACTTC.